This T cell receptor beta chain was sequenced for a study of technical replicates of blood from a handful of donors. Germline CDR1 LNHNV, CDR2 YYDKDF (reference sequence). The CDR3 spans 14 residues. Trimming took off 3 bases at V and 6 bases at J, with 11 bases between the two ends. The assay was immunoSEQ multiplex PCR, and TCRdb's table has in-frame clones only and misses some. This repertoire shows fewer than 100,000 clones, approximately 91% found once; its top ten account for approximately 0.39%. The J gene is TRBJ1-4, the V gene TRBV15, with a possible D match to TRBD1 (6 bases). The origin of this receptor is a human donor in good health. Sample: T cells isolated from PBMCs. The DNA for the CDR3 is TGTGCCACCAGCAGCCTGACAGGCGATGAAAAACTGTTTTTT. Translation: CATSSLTGDEKLFF.